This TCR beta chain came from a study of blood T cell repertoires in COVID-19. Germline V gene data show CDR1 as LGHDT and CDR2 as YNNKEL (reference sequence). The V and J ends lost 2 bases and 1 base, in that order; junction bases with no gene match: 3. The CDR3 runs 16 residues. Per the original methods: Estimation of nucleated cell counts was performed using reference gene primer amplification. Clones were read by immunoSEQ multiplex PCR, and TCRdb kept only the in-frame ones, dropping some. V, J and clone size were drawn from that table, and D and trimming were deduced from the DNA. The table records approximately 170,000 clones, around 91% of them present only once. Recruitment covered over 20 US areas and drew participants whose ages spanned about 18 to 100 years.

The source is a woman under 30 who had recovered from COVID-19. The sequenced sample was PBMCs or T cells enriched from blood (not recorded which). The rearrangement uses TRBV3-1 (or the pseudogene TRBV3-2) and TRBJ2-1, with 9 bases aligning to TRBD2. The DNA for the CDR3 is TGTGCCAGCAGCCAAATAGCGGGAGTGTCCTACAATGAGCAGTTCTTC. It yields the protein CASSQIAGVSYNEQFF.